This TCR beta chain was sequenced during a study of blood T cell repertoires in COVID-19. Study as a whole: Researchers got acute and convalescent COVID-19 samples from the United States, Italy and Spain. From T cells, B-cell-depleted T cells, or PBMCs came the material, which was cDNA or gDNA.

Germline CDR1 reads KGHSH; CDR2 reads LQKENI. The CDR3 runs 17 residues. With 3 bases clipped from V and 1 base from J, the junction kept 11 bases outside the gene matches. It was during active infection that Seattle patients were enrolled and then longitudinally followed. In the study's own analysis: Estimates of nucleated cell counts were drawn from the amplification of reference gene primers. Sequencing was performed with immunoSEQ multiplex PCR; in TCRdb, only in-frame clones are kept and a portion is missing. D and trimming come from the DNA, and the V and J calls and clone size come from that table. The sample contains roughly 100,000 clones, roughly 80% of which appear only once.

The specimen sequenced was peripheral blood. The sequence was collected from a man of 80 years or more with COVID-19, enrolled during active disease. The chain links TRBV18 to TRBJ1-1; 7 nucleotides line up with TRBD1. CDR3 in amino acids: CASSPAAGQRANTEAFF. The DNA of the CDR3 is TGTGCCAGCTCACCGGCCGCGGGACAGAGAGCGAACACTGAAGCTTTCTTT. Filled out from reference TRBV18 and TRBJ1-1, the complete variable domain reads NAGVMQNPRHLVRRRGQEARLRCSPMKGHSHVYWYRQLPEEGLKFMVYLQKENIIDESGMPKERFSAEFPKEGPSILRIQQVVRGDSAAYFCASSPAAGQRANTEAFFGQGTRLTVV.